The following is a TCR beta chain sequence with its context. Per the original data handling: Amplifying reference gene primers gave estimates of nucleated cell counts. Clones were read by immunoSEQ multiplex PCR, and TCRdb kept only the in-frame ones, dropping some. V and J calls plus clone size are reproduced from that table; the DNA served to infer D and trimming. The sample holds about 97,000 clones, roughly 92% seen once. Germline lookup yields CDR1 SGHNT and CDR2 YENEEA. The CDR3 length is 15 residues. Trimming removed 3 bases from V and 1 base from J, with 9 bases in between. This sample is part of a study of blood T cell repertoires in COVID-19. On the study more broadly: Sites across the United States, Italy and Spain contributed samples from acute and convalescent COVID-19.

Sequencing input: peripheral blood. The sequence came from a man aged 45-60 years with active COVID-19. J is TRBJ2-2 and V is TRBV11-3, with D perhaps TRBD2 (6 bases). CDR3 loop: CASSLGGKNTGELFF. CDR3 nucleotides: TGTGCCAGCAGCTTGGGGGGAAAGAACACCGGGGAGCTGTTTTTT. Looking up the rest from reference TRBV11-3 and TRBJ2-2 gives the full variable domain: EAGVVQSPRYKIIEKKQPVAFWCNPISGHNTLYWYLQNLGQGPELLIRYENEEAVDDSQLPKDRFSAERLKGVDSTLKIQPAELGDSAVYLCASSLGGKNTGELFFGEGSRLTVL.